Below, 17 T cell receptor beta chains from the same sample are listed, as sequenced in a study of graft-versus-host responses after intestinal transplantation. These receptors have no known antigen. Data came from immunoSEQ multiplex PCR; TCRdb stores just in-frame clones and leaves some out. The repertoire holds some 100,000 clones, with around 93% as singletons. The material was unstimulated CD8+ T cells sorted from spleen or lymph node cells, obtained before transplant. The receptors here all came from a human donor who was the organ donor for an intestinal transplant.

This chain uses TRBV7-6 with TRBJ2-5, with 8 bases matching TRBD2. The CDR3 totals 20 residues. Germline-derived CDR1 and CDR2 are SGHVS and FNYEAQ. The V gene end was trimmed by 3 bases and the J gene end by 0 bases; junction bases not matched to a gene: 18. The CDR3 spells CASSFVSGGGHLGNQETQYF. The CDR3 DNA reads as TGTGCCAGCAGCTTCGTATCCGGGGGGGGTCATCTGGGTAACCAAGAGACCCAGTACTTC.

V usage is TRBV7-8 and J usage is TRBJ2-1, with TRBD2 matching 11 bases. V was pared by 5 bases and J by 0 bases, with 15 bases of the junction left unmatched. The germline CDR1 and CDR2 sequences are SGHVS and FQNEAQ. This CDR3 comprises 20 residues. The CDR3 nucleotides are TGTGCCAGCAGCCACTACCCGCGACTAGCGGGACCGCACTCCTACAATGAGCAGTTCTTC. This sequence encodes CASSHYPRLAGPHSYNEQFF.

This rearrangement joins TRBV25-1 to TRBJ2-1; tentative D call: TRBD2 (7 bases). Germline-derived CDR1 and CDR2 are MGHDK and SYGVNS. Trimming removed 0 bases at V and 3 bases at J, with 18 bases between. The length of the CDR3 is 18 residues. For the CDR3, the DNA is TGTGCCAGCAGTGAATACTATACGGGGGGCGGTATCTACAATGAGCAGTTCTTC. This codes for CASSEYYTGGGIYNEQFF.

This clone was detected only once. The CDR3 loop reads CASTQDRGLHTEAFF. DNA for the CDR3: TGTGCCAGCACCCAGGACAGGGGGTTACATACTGAAGCTTTCTTT. The chain has TRBV2 and TRBJ1-1, with 10 bases aligning to TRBD1. Germline values: CDR1 SNHLY, CDR2 FYNNEI. The CDR3 contains 15 residues. Trimming took 7 bases from V and 5 from J; bases not matched to a gene: 10.

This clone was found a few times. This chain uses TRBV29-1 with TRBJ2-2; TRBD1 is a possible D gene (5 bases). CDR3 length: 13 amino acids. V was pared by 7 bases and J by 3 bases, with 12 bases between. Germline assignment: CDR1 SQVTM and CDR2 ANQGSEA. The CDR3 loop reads CSAIVTDTGELFF. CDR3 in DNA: TGCAGCGCCATCGTGACAGACACCGGGGAGCTGTTTTTT.

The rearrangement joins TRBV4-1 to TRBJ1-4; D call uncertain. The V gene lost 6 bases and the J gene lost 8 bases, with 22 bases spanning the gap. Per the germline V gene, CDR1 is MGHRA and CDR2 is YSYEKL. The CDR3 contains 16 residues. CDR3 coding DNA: TGCGCCAGCAGACATACAAGGCGGGATTCAGAAGAAAAACTGTTTTTT. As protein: CASRHTRRDSEEKLFF.

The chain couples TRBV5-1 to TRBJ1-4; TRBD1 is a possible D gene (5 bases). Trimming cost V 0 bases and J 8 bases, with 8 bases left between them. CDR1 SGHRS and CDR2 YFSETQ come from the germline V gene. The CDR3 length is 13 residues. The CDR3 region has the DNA TGCGCCAGCAGCTTGGGACAGAGCGAAAAACTGTTTTTT. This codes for CASSLGQSEKLFF.

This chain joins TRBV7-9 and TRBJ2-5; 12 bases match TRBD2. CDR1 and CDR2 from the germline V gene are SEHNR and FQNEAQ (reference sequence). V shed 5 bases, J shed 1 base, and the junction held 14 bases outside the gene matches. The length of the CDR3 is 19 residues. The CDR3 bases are TGTGCCAGCAGCCTCGAAATCGAGACTAGCGGGGGTTCCCAAGAGACCCAGTACTTC. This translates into CASSLEIETSGGSQETQYF.

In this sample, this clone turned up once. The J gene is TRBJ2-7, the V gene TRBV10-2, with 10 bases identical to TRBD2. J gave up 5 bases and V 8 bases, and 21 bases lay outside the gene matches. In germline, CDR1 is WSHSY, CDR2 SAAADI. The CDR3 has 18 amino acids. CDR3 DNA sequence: TGCGCCAGCGCTGAGGGCGGACTAGCGGCACAACCGCTCGACGAGCAGTACTTC. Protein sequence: CASAEGGLAAQPLDEQYF.

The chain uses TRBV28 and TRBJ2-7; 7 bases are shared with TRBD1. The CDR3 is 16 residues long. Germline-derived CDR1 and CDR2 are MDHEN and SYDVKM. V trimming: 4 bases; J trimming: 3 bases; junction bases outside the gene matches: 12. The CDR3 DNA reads TGTGCCAGCAGTTACCCAATGACAGGGCACTACTACGAGCAGTACTTC. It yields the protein CASSYPMTGHYYEQYF. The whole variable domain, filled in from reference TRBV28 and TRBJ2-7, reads DVKVTQSSRYLVKRTGEKVFLECVQDMDHENMFWYRQDPGLGLRLIYFSYDVKMKEKGDIPEGYSVSREKKERFSLILESASTNQTSMYLCASSYPMTGHYYEQYFGPGTRLTVT.

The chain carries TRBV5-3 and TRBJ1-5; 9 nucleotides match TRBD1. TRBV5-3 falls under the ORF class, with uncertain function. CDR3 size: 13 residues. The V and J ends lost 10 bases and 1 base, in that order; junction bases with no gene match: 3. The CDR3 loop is CAGGTGSNQPQHF. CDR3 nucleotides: TGTGCCGGAGGGACAGGGAGCAATCAGCCCCAGCATTTT.

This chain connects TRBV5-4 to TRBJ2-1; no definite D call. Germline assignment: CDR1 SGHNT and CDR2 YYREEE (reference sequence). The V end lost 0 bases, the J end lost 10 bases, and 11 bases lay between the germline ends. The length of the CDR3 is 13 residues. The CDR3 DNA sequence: TGTGCCAGCAGCTTGGAGTTGGAGATCGAGCAGTTCTTC. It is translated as CASSLELEIEQFF.

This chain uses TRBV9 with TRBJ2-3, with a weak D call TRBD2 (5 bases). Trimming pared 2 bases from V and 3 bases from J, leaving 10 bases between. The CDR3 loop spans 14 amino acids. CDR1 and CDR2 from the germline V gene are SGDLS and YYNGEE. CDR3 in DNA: TGTGCCAGCAGCGTCCAACTAGTGACAGATACGCAGTATTTT. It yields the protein CASSVQLVTDTQYF.

The CDR3 sequence is CASSETWRTEAFF. CDR3 in DNA: TGTGCCAGCAGTGAAACCTGGAGGACTGAAGCTTTCTTT. The V call is TRBV2, the J call TRBJ1-1; D is undetermined. The V end was cut by 2 bases, the J end by 5 bases, with 9 bases between. The CDR3 runs 13 residues. Looked up from germline, CDR1 is SNHLY and CDR2 is FYNNEI. The full variable domain, its missing parts supplied by reference TRBV2 and TRBJ1-1, is EPEVTQTPSHQVTQMGQEVILRCVPISNHLYFYWYRQILGQKVEFLVSFYNNEISEKSEIFDDQFSVERPDGSNFTLKIRSTKLEDSAMYFCASSETWRTEAFFGQGTRLTVV.

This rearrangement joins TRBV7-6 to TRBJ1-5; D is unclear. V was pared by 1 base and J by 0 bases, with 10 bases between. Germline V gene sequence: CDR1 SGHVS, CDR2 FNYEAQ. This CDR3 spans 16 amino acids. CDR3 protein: CASSLGDGDSNQPQHF. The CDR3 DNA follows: TGTGCCAGCAGCTTAGGAGACGGGGATAGCAATCAGCCCCAGCATTTT.

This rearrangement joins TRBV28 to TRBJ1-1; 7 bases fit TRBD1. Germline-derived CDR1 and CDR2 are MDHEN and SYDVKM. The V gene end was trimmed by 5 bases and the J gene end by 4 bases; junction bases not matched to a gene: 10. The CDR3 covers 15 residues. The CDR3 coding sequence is TGTGCCAGCAGTCCTACTACGGACAGGCCCACTGAAGCTTTCTTT. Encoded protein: CASSPTTDRPTEAFF. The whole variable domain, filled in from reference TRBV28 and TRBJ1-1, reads DVKVTQSSRYLVKRTGEKVFLECVQDMDHENMFWYRQDPGLGLRLIYFSYDVKMKEKGDIPEGYSVSREKKERFSLILESASTNQTSMYLCASSPTTDRPTEAFFGQGTRLTVV.

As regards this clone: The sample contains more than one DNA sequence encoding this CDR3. The CDR3 DNA is TGTGCCAGCAGCTTAGGACAGGGAAACACTGAAGCTTTCTTT. This sequence encodes CASSLGQGNTEAFF. The chain has TRBV7-9 and TRBJ1-1, with 7 bases aligning to TRBD1. J lost 2 bases, V lost 1 base, and 1 base had no gene match. Germline-derived CDR1 and CDR2 are SEHNR and FQNEAQ (reference sequence). CDR3 size: 14 residues.